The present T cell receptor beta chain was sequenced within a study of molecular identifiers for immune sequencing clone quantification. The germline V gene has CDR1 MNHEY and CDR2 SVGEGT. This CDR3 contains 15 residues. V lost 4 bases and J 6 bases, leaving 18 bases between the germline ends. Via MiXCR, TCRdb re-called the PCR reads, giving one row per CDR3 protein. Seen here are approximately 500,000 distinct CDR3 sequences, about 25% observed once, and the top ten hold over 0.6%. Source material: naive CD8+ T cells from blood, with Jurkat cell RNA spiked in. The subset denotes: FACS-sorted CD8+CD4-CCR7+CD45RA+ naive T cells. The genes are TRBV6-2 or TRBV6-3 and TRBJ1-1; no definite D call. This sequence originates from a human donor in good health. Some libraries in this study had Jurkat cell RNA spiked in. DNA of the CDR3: TGTGCCAGCAGTTCGTCGTGGAGGGATAACCCTGAAGCTTTCTTT. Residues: CASSSSWRDNPEAFF.